This T cell receptor (beta chain) originates from a study of shared clonotypes between healthy human individuals (dated by TCRdb to between 2020 and 2021). Describing the broader study: Two women and three men aged 18 to 49 years were included in the cohort. Each donor's leukapheresis produced roughly between roughly 0.9 and 8.9 billion PBMCs. Libraries were prepared and TCR repertoires were sequenced by different laboratories using diverse techniques, in order to increase sequencing depth and limit assay-specific biases. For each donor, CD4 naive and CD4 memory were each run on three plates, CD8 naive on two plates, and CD8 memory on one plate. Blood TCR repertoires of five healthy adults were deeply sequenced to estimate repertoire size and the extent of clonotype sharing between individuals.

For the CD8 naive samples, CD45RO-negative cells were positively selected for CCR7, yielding a CD45RA+CCR7+ population from which TemRA cells were excluded. Healthy HIV-negative adults with no recently reported acute infections or vaccinations were included as donors. Every donor was a Caucasian adult residing in Nashville, Tennessee, USA. Blood was obtained by leukapheresis, after which PBMCs were separated by Ficoll-Histopaque density gradient centrifugation and cryopreserved in liquid nitrogen vapor phase. Analytical flow cytometry was used to check the purity and quantity of each magnetically sorted T cell population. Genomic DNA was isolated from each sorted fraction and quantified by UV absorbance on a Nanodrop 2000c. TCR CDR3 regions were amplified from genomic DNA by multiplex PCR using the deep immunoSEQ assay. Extracted genomic DNA from each cell subset was distributed evenly across all wells of several immunoSEQ 96-well plates, and each plate was treated as a replicate. Each replicate PCR for sorted subsets received around 200 ng genomic DNA, equal to roughly 30,000 T cell genomes. Purified libraries were measured with a Qubit 3.0 fluorometer, size-checked on a Bioanalyzer 2100, and measured again with the KAPA Library Quantification kit. Every immunoSEQ 96-well plate was sequenced on a separate single-read 150-cycle Illumina NextSeq 550 flow cell. As for the original processing: The immunoSEQ output contained only junctional sequences without quality scores, so filtering could not match that applied to full-length reads. To assign V/J genes and CDR3, sequences were annotated using PyIR, a Python wrapper for IgBLAST v1.9, with IMGT germline references. Any read was removed if the V/J assignment was weak (E-value above 1e-6), the CDR3 was missing, or the read contained stop codons, out-of-frame junctions, or ambiguous translated residues. V3J clonotypes were defined as sequences sharing the same inferred V gene, J gene, and CDR3 amino acid sequence. The percentage overlap between two repertoires was calculated by dividing the number of shared unique clonotypes by the size of the smaller repertoire. Richness of each repertoire was evaluated using RTK rarefaction, the Chao1 estimator, and Recon v2.1 estimates of unobserved clonotypes. Generation probabilities were computed with OLGA for all TCRbeta clonotypes obtained by the gDNA method from four donors. TCRdb obtained this table from immuneACCESS and retained in-frame rearrangements with V and J assigned. These tables miss some clones; where compared with another copy, unresolved V genes account for less than half of the shortfall, and the remainder is unexplained. D and trimming come from the DNA, and the V and J calls and clone size come from that table. This sample gives 1.5 million to 2.5 million clones in total; about 95% of them show up just once. 0.95% to 1.5% of the sample goes to the ten largest clones.

Relative to germline, V is missing 0 bases and J is missing 0 bases, with 6 bases of the junction outside any gene match. CDR1 is given as GTSNPN and CDR2 as SVGIG, both from the germline V gene (reference sequence). The CDR3 holds 16 amino acids from the cysteine to the phenylalanine. Only the CDR3 DNA is retained, 48 bases long and in frame from the first base. Overall study outcomes, separate from this receptor: Because the study included a small number of donors, the genetic and exposure-history diversity represented was limited. Naive subsets generally had larger estimated clonotype richness than memory subsets. When four donors were compared, the shared fraction of clonotypes was about 5.4% for naive CD4, 3.5% for naive CD8, 2.3% for memory CD4, and roughly 0.4% for memory CD8. Higher generation probabilities were observed for clonotypes shared by all four sorted-subset donors than for non-shared clonotypes. Sampling was limited to blood, and TCR repertoires in tissue likely differ from TCR repertoires in blood. Even with the large sequencing depth, rarefaction of the sorted-subset datasets indicated that sequencing was incomplete. Pairwise subsampling led to the expectation that sequencing depth would affect the degree of clonotype sharing among donors.

A word on this clone: No cognate antigen has been identified for it. No base qualities exist here, and no much larger clone lies one base off it.

Sequencing was done on a sample of naive CD8+ T cells sorted from blood. In the paper's terms, the cell subset or site label means: CD45RA+CCR7+. This clonotype originated in a man younger than 35 in good health. The chain couples TRBV30 to TRBJ2-3, with TRBD1 matching 7 junction bases. Read as DNA, the sequence is TGTGCCTGGAGTGTATGGGGGACAGCTAGCACAGATACGCAGTATTTT. Its protein reads: CAWSVWGTASTDTQYF.